This T cell receptor (beta chain) is drawn from a study of cytomegalovirus exposure and HLA in healthy donors. Looking at the study overall: The Caucasian-associated ancestry cluster contained 81% of the roughly 400 genotyped donors. Findings of the study overall: TCR beta sequences reportedly predicted the HLA-A and HLA-B alleles of most subjects accurately. A link between a missense DCLRE1C variant and TCR beta V- and J-gene trimming emerged from a later analysis. HLA restriction was apparent for most CMV-associated TCR beta chains in a later analysis.

The V gene end was trimmed by 0 bases and the J gene end by 5 bases; junction bases not matched to a gene: 5. The CDR3 runs to 15 residues. Germline CDR1 SGHNT, CDR2 YYREEE (reference sequence). For this clone: Its antigen remains unidentified.

Both 60 Vbeta primers and 13 Jbeta primers went into the PCR. The method was immunoSEQ multiplex PCR; TCRdb's version includes in-frame clones alone and lacks a portion of them. The table has approximately 130,000 clones, 70% to 80% seen once; the top ten hold under 1.5%. This sequence joins TRBV5-4 and TRBJ2-1; 7 bases align to TRBD2. The specimen was PBMCs. This receptor was identified in a man aged 50 to 59 in good health and CMV-seronegative. CDR3 loop: CASSLASGVNNEQFF. The CDR3 nucleotides read TGTGCCAGCAGCTTGGCTAGCGGAGTCAACAATGAGCAGTTCTTC.